These 31 T cell receptor beta chains were sequenced from one sample in a study of T cells in Graves' hyperthyroidism and ophthalmopathy. Researchers took RNA transcripts and amplified the TCR beta CDR3 regions from them. The TCR CDR3 was amplified in a first-round RT-PCR using the HTBI primer set. Via MiXCR, TCRdb re-called the multiplex PCR reads, giving one row per CDR3 protein. Of 250,000 to 300,000 distinct CDR3 sequences listed, roughly 15% are singletons. Sequencing input: blood. The receptors shown here come from a woman aged 40 to 50 with Graves' hyperthyroidism that later progressed to Graves' ophthalmopathy.

The chain joins TRBV5-4 to TRBJ2-5; D remains unclear. V lost 0 bases and J 2 bases, leaving 8 bases between the germline ends. Germline V gene lookup returns CDR1 SGHNT and CDR2 YYREEE (reference sequence). The CDR3 sequence is 14 residues long. The DNA for the CDR3 is TGTGCCAGCAGCTTGGTAACCCAACAAGAGACCCAGTACTTC. Its translation is CASSLVTQQETQYF. Full variable domain (outside the CDR3, taken from reference TRBV5-4 and TRBJ2-5): ETGVTQSPTHLIKTRGQQVTLRCSSQSGHNTVSWYQQALGQGPQFIFQYYREEENGRGNFPPRFSGLQFPNYSSELNVNALELDDSALYLCASSLVTQQETQYFGPGTRLLVL.

V usage is TRBV4-1 and J usage is TRBJ1-3; D not resolved. Deletions cut 5 bases from V and 0 bases from J, with 14 bases between. Germline CDR1 MGHRA, CDR2 YSYEKL. CDR3 length: 16 residues. The CDR3 loop is CASSALDVRSGNTIYF. As DNA, the CDR3 is TGCGCCAGCAGCGCGTTAGATGTTCGCTCTGGAAACACCATATATTTT.

The sample holds many counts of this clonotype. The CDR3 DNA reads TGTGCCAGCAGCGTGGCCGGTCTAGCGGCAAACACCGGGGAGCTGTTTTTT. It encodes CASSVAGLAANTGELFF. V is TRBV9 and J is TRBJ2-2, with 7 bases aligning to TRBD2. Losses at the gene ends were 2 bases for V and 2 bases for J; bases not matched to a gene: 9. This CDR3 is built from 17 residues. In germline, CDR1 is SGDLS, CDR2 YYNGEE.

The chain has TRBV11-3 and TRBJ2-5, with 10 bases aligning to TRBD1. The V gene end was trimmed by 1 base and the J gene end by 5 bases; junction bases not matched to a gene: 4. The CDR3 is 15 amino acids. The V gene's germline CDR1 is SGHNT and CDR2 YENEEA. The CDR3 sequence is CASSLGQGAFETQYF. The CDR3 DNA reads as TGTGCCAGCAGCTTAGGACAGGGGGCTTTTGAGACCCAGTACTTC.

The CDR3 spells CASSWGLAGAHTYEQYF. The CDR3 DNA reads as TGCGCCAGCAGCTGGGGACTAGCGGGAGCCCATACCTACGAGCAGTACTTC. This rearrangement joins TRBV5-1 to TRBJ2-7, with TRBD2 matching 14 bases. Trimming removed 3 bases from V and 2 bases from J; junction bases left unmatched: 7. The CDR3 has 17 amino acids. Looked up from germline, CDR1 is SGHRS and CDR2 is YFSETQ.

The gene calls are TRBV20-1 and TRBJ1-1, with D perhaps matching TRBD1 (6 bases). CDR1 is DFQATT, CDR2 SNEGSKA, per germline (reference sequence). This CDR3 spans 14 amino acids. V lost 5 bases to trimming and J lost 11 bases, with 24 bases between them. CDR3 bases: TGCAGTGCTCTCCTAGGGGGAAAGAACACTCATGCTTTCTTT. It is translated as CSALLGGKNTHAFF.

This clonotype was seen only a few times. The chain joins TRBV6-4 to TRBJ2-2; no reliable D call. V lost 0 bases and J lost 4, with 12 bases in between. This CDR3 spans 16 amino acids. CDR1 and CDR2 from the germline V gene are MRHNA and SNTAGT. CDR3 in amino acids: CASSDSPDRLTGELFF. In DNA, the CDR3 is TGTGCCAGCAGTGACTCCCCGGACCGACTCACCGGGGAGCTGTTTTTT.

This sequence joins TRBV6-1 and TRBJ2-2, with TRBD1 matching 9 bases. Germline CDR1 is MNHNS and CDR2 is SASEGT. The J segment lost 3 bases and the V segment lost 6 bases, leaving 5 bases of the junction unmatched. This CDR3 is built from 15 residues. The CDR3 here is CASRDRGQHTGELFF. CDR3 sequence (DNA): TGTGCCAGCAGGGACAGGGGCCAACACACCGGGGAGCTGTTTTTT.

This clonotype occurred many times. J is TRBJ2-5 and V is TRBV29-1, with 9 bases that match TRBD1. This CDR3 comprises 16 residues. CDR1 and CDR2 from the germline V gene are SQVTM and ANQGSEA. The trim removed 4 bases at V and 5 bases at J, leaving 14 bases unmatched. The CDR3 reads CSVVLNLGQGGETQYF. The CDR3 nucleotides are TGCAGCGTTGTGTTAAATTTGGGACAGGGCGGGGAGACCCAGTACTTC.

This clonotype was recorded many times. The chain links TRBV28 to TRBJ2-7; D is perhaps TRBD2 (5 bases). Trimming cost V 3 bases and J 2 bases, with 17 bases left between them. Germline V gene lookup returns CDR1 MDHEN and CDR2 SYDVKM. This CDR3 contains 16 residues. CDR3 coding DNA: TGTGCCAGCAGTTTTAGGACTGCGGGCTTTGCCTACGAGCAGTACTTC. Protein product: CASSFRTAGFAYEQYF.

The sample holds many counts of this clonotype. The gene calls are TRBV7-9 and TRBJ1-1, with 8 bases that match TRBD1. The J segment lost 8 bases and the V segment lost 4 bases, leaving 3 bases of the junction unmatched. CDR3 length equals 12 residues. Germline CDR1 SEHNR, CDR2 FQNEAQ (reference sequence). The CDR3 DNA follows: TGTGCCAGCAGCTCAGGGGGCTGGGAAGCTTTCTTT. It specifies CASSSGGWEAFF.

This clonotype was seen repeatedly, ten times or more. J is TRBJ2-2 and V is TRBV19, with D perhaps assigned TRBD1 or TRBD2 (5 bases each). Trimming pared 4 bases from V and 1 base from J, leaving 10 bases between. Germline CDR1 LNHDA, CDR2 SQIVND (reference sequence). The CDR3 is 15 residues long. The CDR3 DNA reads TGTGCCAGTAGTAAGGGACCTCGGAACACCGGGGAGCTGTTTTTT. It yields the protein CASSKGPRNTGELFF.

At least ten counts were recorded for this clonotype. V gene TRBV29-1 combines with J gene TRBJ2-7; no firm D call. The V end lost 4 bases, the J end lost 5 bases, and 12 bases lay between the germline ends. CDR1 is SQVTM, CDR2 ANQGSEA, per germline. The CDR3 length is 12 residues. The CDR3 bases are TGCAGCGTTGTAATCCCCATACACGAGCAGTACTTC. Its protein product is CSVVIPIHEQYF.

This clonotype has a count of ten or more. The chain uses TRBV7-2 and TRBJ2-7; D is perhaps TRBD2 (5 bases). This CDR3 has 16 amino acids. Looked up from germline, CDR1 is SGHTA and CDR2 is FQGNSA. V was cut by 2 bases and J by 0 bases, with 14 bases left in between. The DNA for the CDR3 is TGTGCCAGCAGCTTACTACCACGGGGAGCCTCCTACGAGCAGTACTTC. It codes for CASSLLPRGASYEQYF.

The count of this clonotype is one. The chain has TRBV27 and TRBJ2-2; tentative D call: TRBD2 (6 bases). Germline CDR1 MNHEY, CDR2 SMNVEV (reference sequence). The V and J ends lost 6 bases and 2 bases respectively, with 25 bases between them. The CDR3 runs 19 residues. Here the CDR3 DNA reads TGTGCCAGCAGCCCCTCCCCCCGGCGGGGATGGGGTAACACCGGGGAGCTGTTTTTT. This codes for CASSPSPRRGWGNTGELFF.

V is TRBV12-3 or TRBV12-4 and J is TRBJ1-2; possible D gene TRBD1, 6 bases. Deletions cut 5 bases from V and 3 bases from J, with 22 bases between. The CDR3 covers 17 residues. The CDR3: CASSPPDPGGAYYGYTF. CDR3 nucleotide sequence: TGTGCCAGCAGTCCTCCTGACCCCGGGGGCGCGTACTATGGCTACACCTTC.

This clonotype was seen repeatedly, ten times or more. The chain combines TRBV18 with TRBJ1-5; 7 positions match TRBD1. Losses at the gene ends were 4 bases for V and 2 bases for J; bases not matched to a gene: 2. Per the germline V gene, CDR1 is KGHSH and CDR2 is LQKENI. The CDR3 sequence is 14 residues long. CDR3 DNA sequence: TGTGCCAGCTCACAGGGGGCAGGCAATCAGCCCCAGCATTTT. Amino acid sequence: CASSQGAGNQPQHF. The variable domain in full, completed from reference TRBV18 and TRBJ1-5, reads NAGVMQNPRHLVRRRGQEARLRCSPMKGHSHVYWYRQLPEEGLKFMVYLQKENIIDESGMPKERFSAEFPKEGPSILRIQQVVRGDSAAYFCASSQGAGNQPQHFGDGTRLSIL.

This clonotype appeared a few times. This chain joins TRBV9 and TRBJ2-3; TRBD2 matches 9 bases. Trimming cost V 4 bases and J 0 bases; bases outside gene matches: 18. The CDR3 sequence is 20 residues long. Germline CDR1 is SGDLS and CDR2 is YYNGEE. CDR3 DNA sequence: TGTGCCAGCAGCCCTCAGTTTAGCGGGGGACCGTCTTCTAGCACAGATACGCAGTATTTT. It is translated as CASSPQFSGGPSSSTDTQYF.

The CDR3 DNA reads as TGTGCCAGCAGCTTAACTAGCGGGGGGGGCAATGAGCAGTTCTTC. Translation: CASSLTSGGGNEQFF. This sequence joins TRBV28 and TRBJ2-1; 13 nucleotides align to TRBD2. Germline V gives CDR1 MDHEN, CDR2 SYDVKM. V lost 6 bases and J lost 6; bases outside the gene matches: 5. The CDR3 runs 15 residues.

This clonotype was recorded at least ten times. V is TRBV15 and J is TRBJ1-5, with D uncertain. V dropped 3 bases and J dropped 4 bases, with 10 bases sitting between them. Germline V gives CDR1 LNHNV, CDR2 YYDKDF (reference sequence). The CDR3 consists of 14 residues. CDR3 DNA: TGTGCCACCAGCAGGAGGGTGGGGAATCAGCCCCAGCATTTT. Translating it yields CATSRRVGNQPQHF.

This clonotype was picked up many times. The chain joins TRBV7-8 to TRBJ1-2; D unclear. Per the germline V gene, CDR1 is SGHVS and CDR2 is FQNEAQ. The germline V and J ends were trimmed by 2 bases and 0 bases, with 7 bases remaining between them. The CDR3 sequence is 14 residues long. The CDR3 DNA follows: TGTGCCAGCAGCTTAAAAGGCTCTAACTATGGCTACACCTTC. Protein sequence: CASSLKGSNYGYTF. The entire variable domain, with the rest obtained from reference TRBV7-8 and TRBJ1-2, is as follows: GAGVSQSPRYKVAKRGQDVALRCDPISGHVSLFWYQQALGQGPEFLTYFQNEAQLDKSGLPSDRFFAERPEGSVSTLKIQRTQQEDSAVYLCASSLKGSNYGYTFGSGTRLTVV.

This clonotype came up many times. V gene TRBV29-1 combines with J gene TRBJ2-2; TRBD2 might be the D (5 bases). Germline CDR1 SQVTM, CDR2 ANQGSEA. Trimming cost V 5 bases and J 7 bases, with 8 bases left between them. This CDR3 is built from 11 residues. CDR3 in amino acids: CSVTEGGELFF. DNA for the CDR3: TGCAGCGTTACAGAGGGCGGGGAGCTGTTTTTT.

Turning to this clonotype: Given a much more abundant clone one base away, this may be a read error. The V gene is TRBV20-1, the J gene TRBJ2-1; 7 bases map to TRBD2. The CDR3 loop spans 14 amino acids. Per germline, CDR1 DFQATT and CDR2 SNEGSKA (reference sequence). The CDR3 DNA sequence: TGCAGTGCTAACGGGGGGAGCTCCTACAATGAGCGGTTCTTC. Translation: CSANGGSSYNERFF.

The rearrangement uses TRBV11-2 and TRBJ1-1; unclear D gene. Per germline, CDR1 SGHAT and CDR2 FQNNGV. The CDR3 is 16 amino acids. Trimming pared 5 bases from V and 0 bases from J, leaving 16 bases between. CDR3 residues: CASSPVNLEMNTEAFF. The CDR3 DNA is TGTGCCAGCAGCCCCGTGAACCTGGAAATGAACACTGAAGCTTTCTTT.

The V gene is TRBV5-1, the J gene TRBJ1-3, with a tentative D call TRBD1 (5 bases). V was pared by 0 bases and J by 6 bases, with 10 bases between. From germline, CDR1 is SGHRS and CDR2 YFSETQ. The CDR3 runs 14 residues. CDR3 loop: CASSLGQGENTIYF. The CDR3 DNA reads as TGCGCCAGCAGCTTGGGGCAGGGAGAAAACACCATATATTTT.

This chain connects TRBV7-2 to TRBJ2-5, with 8 positions matching TRBD2. Germline lookup yields CDR1 SGHTA and CDR2 FQGNSA. This CDR3 comprises 16 residues. V shed 5 bases and J 9 bases; nucleotides not matched to a gene: 17. The CDR3 DNA reads as TGTGCCAGCAGCCAGAGCGGGAGCCTCCCTAGGGAGGCCCAGTACTTC. Translating it yields CASSQSGSLPREAQYF.

This clonotype was counted many times. This rearrangement joins TRBV12-3 or TRBV12-4 to TRBJ1-4; D gene uncertain. Deletions cut 2 bases from V and 5 bases from J, with 9 bases between. The CDR3 has 14 residues. This CDR3 reads CASSLWIANEKLFF. The CDR3 nucleotides are TGTGCCAGCAGTTTATGGATCGCGAATGAAAAACTGTTTTTT.

V gene TRBV28 combines with J gene TRBJ1-5; D gene unclear. Germline assignment: CDR1 MDHEN and CDR2 SYDVKM. Trimming took 3 bases from V and 4 from J, leaving 16 bases between them. The CDR3 length is 16 residues. The CDR3 protein is CASSFLGDRGNQPQHF. CDR3 sequence (DNA): TGTGCCAGCAGTTTTCTCGGAGACCGGGGAAATCAGCCCCAGCATTTT.

The chain has TRBV18 and TRBJ1-1; D remains ambiguous. Trimming cost V 0 bases and J 0 bases, with 20 bases left between them. This CDR3 has 19 residues. The germline CDR1 and CDR2 sequences are KGHSH and LQKENI. The CDR3, as DNA: TGTGCCAGCTCACCACCGGTTCAGGAAATTCGACTCATGAACACTGAAGCTTTCTTT. It specifies CASSPPVQEIRLMNTEAFF.

This clonotype occurred many times. The genes are TRBV9 and TRBJ2-3; D is possibly TRBD1 (6 bases). From germline, CDR1 is SGDLS and CDR2 YYNGEE. CDR3 length: 19 amino acids. CDR3 amino acids: CAIPSGQISFPDLTDTQYF. The CDR3 DNA reads as TGTGCAATTCCCTCTGGACAGATTTCTTTTCCCGACCTTACAGATACGCAGTATTTT.

Only a few counts were recorded for this clonotype. The V and J genes are TRBV7-6 and TRBJ1-1; 8 bases map to TRBD1. The CDR3 extends over 15 amino acids. V dropped 4 bases and J dropped 2; count of bases not matched to a gene: 6. CDR1 and CDR2 (germline): SGHVS, FNYEAQ. The CDR3 loop is CASSSEDRANTEAFF. CDR3 nucleotide sequence: TGTGCCAGCAGCTCCGAGGACAGGGCCAACACTGAAGCTTTCTTT.